This T cell receptor beta chain was identified during a study of T cells in Graves' hyperthyroidism and ophthalmopathy (dated by TCRdb to between 2018 and 2020). Context from the whole study: Peripheral blood samples were taken at the time of initial diagnosis, prior to any treatment. The paper reports TCR Vbeta CDR3 sequencing of approximately 140 peripheral blood samples: approximately 43 ophthalmopathy, 75 to 80 hyperthyroidism and some 17 progressor patients. Prospective prediction of ophthalmopathy was tested in an independent validation cohort of 18 to 20 hyperthyroidism patients and 15 to 17 patients who later progressed to ophthalmopathy. Thyroid tissue and blood T-cell repertoires from several Graves' hyperthyroidism patients were also compared in the study. For training and testing, the 110 or so patients in the discovery cohort were randomly divided in a 7:3 ratio. After blood sampling, hyperthyroidism patients were treated with methimazole at a starting dose of 30 mg daily, and ophthalmopathy patients were treated with high-dose intravenous methylprednisolone. To identify distinguishing TCR V-J signatures, a discovery cohort of around 100 patients was used, comprising 43 with Graves' ophthalmopathy and 57 with stable Graves' hyperthyroidism. Here is what the overall study found, with its caveats: In validation, the model predicted progression to ophthalmopathy a median of roughly 6.2 months before onset, with 65% to 71% sensitivity and roughly 77% specificity. Most expanded thyroid clonotypes (frequency above 0.001) were also detected in blood, suggesting blood repertoires may reflect thyroid immune responses. In cross-validation, a model built on a 13 V-J signature told ophthalmopathy apart from stable hyperthyroidism with 85% to 90% sensitivity and approximately 84% specificity, and in testing the same model reached 80%/75%. Sample size was not statistically predetermined, and blinding of investigators to group allocation was not performed.

Ten or more counts support this clonotype. Which antigen it targets is not known. Per-base qualities were not stored, and no clone one base away is much larger. The TCR beta CDR3 regions were amplified from the RNA transcripts. A first-round RT-PCR of the TCR CDR3 used the HTBI primer set with the Qiagen OneStep RT-PCR kit. The libraries were constructed in a second round of multiplex PCR and then size-selected and purified. Libraries were sequenced paired-end with 100 bp reads on an Illumina HiSeq2000. The original methods were these. SOAPnuke was used to process the raw data, throwing out any read that contained adapters or uncalled bases, had a mean Phred below 15, or lacked an exact constant-primer or identifier match. COPE v1.2.5 was used to merge high-quality paired reads, and clonotypes were defined as unique nucleotide sequences. MiTCR v1.1 was used to align the clonotypes against IMGT TRBV, TRBD and TRBJ reference segments. The analysis included only V-J combinations with a frequency above 0.0001, which together covered about 99% of the repertoires. The TCS score was defined as the ratio of F50 (clonal expansion) to E x V (chaos), calculated using BLOSUM62-based TCRdist between CDR3 peptides within each V-J. Welch's t-statistics and random forest reduced several hundred V-J features to 13, which were used in a naive Bayes classifier (R e1071). In TCRdb, the public reads were trimmed at Q25 with fastp and aligned with MiXCR, with productive beta chains retained. Each entry is one CDR3 protein sequence, shown with its most common DNA and genes. Clone size and V and J calls follow TCRdb, not the original study. The sample table shows some 350,000 distinct CDR3 sequences, and approximately 15% are seen once. Jointly, the top ten make up about a third of the sample.

Moderately to severely active disease, a Clinical Activity Score of at least 3, a NOSPECS grade of at least 4, and a duration under 3 months were present in ophthalmopathy patients. Any patient with an uncontrolled infection, another autoimmune disease, pregnancy or lactation was excluded. Diagnoses were based on clinical symptoms, serum thyroxine and TRAb, thyroid ultrasound and orbital computed tomography. PBMCs were isolated from approximately 10 ml of fresh peripheral blood by Ficoll-Paque density gradient centrifugation. Total RNA was extracted using Trizol reagent, and RNA quality was assessed on an Agilent 2100 Bioanalyzer. V is pared back by 5 bases and J by 8 bases, with 16 bases lying between the germline termini. Via the germline V gene (reference sequence), CDR1 is LNHNV and CDR2 YYDKDF. The CDR3, from cysteine to phenylalanine, totals 14 residues. Of all the DNA, just the CDR3 is kept, 42 bases in frame from base 1.

Sequencing was carried out using blood. The origin of this receptor is a woman in her forties with Graves' ophthalmopathy. The rearrangement combines TRBV15 with TRBJ2-1; TRBD1 is perhaps the D gene, given 6 matching bases. The CDR3 reads CATSDRDTRDEQFF. The sequence in DNA is TGTGCCACCAGCGACCGGGACACCCGAGATGAGCAGTTCTTC.